This T cell receptor beta chain was documented in a study of OX40 agonist ivuxolimab in advanced cancers. Study information: Antecedent anti-PD-1, anti-PD-L1 or anti-CTLA-4 therapy was permissible, with about 40% having received some.

Here immunoSEQ multiplex PCR was the method, and the copy in TCRdb shows in-frame clones only, minus some. In the table there are some 42,000 clones, 70% to 85% of which are singletons. Regarding the study as a whole: There was clonal expansion of CD4+ and CD8+ blood T cells by week 6 at 0.1 to 3.0 mg/kg. On average, CD8+ T cells had more expanded clones than CD4+.

As concerns this clone: Its specificity is unknown.

The origin of this receptor is an adult with an advanced solid tumor such as melanoma, head and neck, liver or kidney cancer. The specimen was CD4+ or CD8+ T cells sorted from blood, collected in a trial of the OX40 agonist ivuxolimab.

This CDR3 is CASSLRDEQYF. The CDR3 nucleotides are TGTGCCAGCAGCCTCAGGGACGAGCAGTACTTC. This rearrangement joins TRBV14 to TRBJ2-7; TRBD1 might be the D (5 bases). From germline, CDR1 is SGHDN and CDR2 FVKESK. The CDR3 is made up of 11 amino acids. Trimming cost V 4 bases and J 5 bases, with 6 bases left between them.